This TCR beta chain was captured in a study of T-cell memory formation after mild COVID-19. On the study more broadly: Each donor largely had its own TCR clusters.

CDR1 is MGHDK and CDR2 is SYGVNS in the germline V gene. This CDR3 contains 15 residues. The trim removed 1 base at V and 9 bases at J, leaving 7 bases unmatched. Constant-segment-primed 5'RACE gave TCR alpha and TCR beta cDNA libraries with sample barcodes and UMIs. TCRdb processed the 5' RACE reads anew with MiXCR; each CDR3 protein has one entry. The data hold about 13,000 distinct CDR3 sequences, with around 15% observed a single time. This clonotype was counted between two and nine times. The material sequenced was PBMCs or a T cell subset sorted from them (not recorded which). This rearrangement joins TRBV25-1 to TRBJ2-1, with 9 bases lining up with TRBD1. The clonotype was recovered from a man between 18 and 29 years old who had mild COVID-19 (a few samples of this study predate the infection). Cell type and time point are not known. The CDR3 DNA reads as TGTGCCAGCAGTGAATTGGGACAGGGAATCGCTGAGCAGTTCTTC. The encoded protein is CASSELGQGIAEQFF.